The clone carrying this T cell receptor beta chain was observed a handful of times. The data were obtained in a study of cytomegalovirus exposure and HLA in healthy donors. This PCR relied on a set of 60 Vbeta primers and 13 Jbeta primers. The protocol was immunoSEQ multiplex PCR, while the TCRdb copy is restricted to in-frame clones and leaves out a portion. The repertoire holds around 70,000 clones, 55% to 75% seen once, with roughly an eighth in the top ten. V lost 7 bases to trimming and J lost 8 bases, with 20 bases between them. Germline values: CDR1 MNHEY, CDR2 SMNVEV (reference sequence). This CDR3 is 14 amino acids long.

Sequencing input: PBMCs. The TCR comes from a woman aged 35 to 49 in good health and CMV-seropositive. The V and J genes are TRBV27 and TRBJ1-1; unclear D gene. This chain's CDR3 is CASTPQGGSGEAFF. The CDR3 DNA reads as TGTGCCAGCACCCCTCAAGGTGGGTCAGGAGAAGCTTTCTTT.